This TCR beta chain was sequenced in a study of human T cells and chemical hapten exposure. Study-level results: Large CDR3 similarity clusters arose significantly more often from expanded TCRs than from controls.

Remarks on this clonotype: What it recognizes is unknown.

The length of the CDR3 is 17 residues. V shed 4 bases and J 1 base; nucleotides not matched to a gene: 6. From germline, CDR1 is DFQATT and CDR2 SNEGSKA (reference sequence). Time point given: pre-sensitization, week 0. The sample's treatment: therapeutic diphenylcyclopropenone sensitization with weekly scalp DPC. Using its own MiXCR run on the RACE reads, TCRdb lists one record per CDR3 protein. This table has 84,000 or so distinct CDR3 sequences, 8.5% appearing once. Sequencing was performed on whole blood, taken in connection with sensitization to the hapten diphenylcyclopropenone (DPC). The source is a man aged 35 to 55 with alopecia areata. Some clones in this sample may be carry-over from other donors' samples. V gene TRBV20-1 combines with J gene TRBJ2-2, with 13 nucleotides matching TRBD2. CDR3 sequence: CSATGLAGLKNTGELFF. CDR3 nucleotide sequence: TGCAGTGCTACGGGACTAGCGGGGCTAAAGAACACCGGGGAGCTGTTTTTT.